Reported below is one T cell receptor delta chain. TCRdb's entry gives the protein of a much larger clone, which mismatches this DNA's translation at residue 5, likely from a read error; the protein reported here is translated from the DNA. This sample was taken from a study of gamma-delta T cells after stem cell transplantation. TCRdb redid the clone calls on the RT-PCR reads with CATT. Of about 2,800 delta-chain clones listed, roughly 2.6% are singletons. V was trimmed by 3 bases and J by 4 bases, leaving 20 bases between them. Germline assignment: CDR1 GEAIGNYY and CDR2 EKD. The CDR3 is 16 amino acids.

The genes are TRDV2 and TRDJ1; D perhaps matches TRDD3 (5 bases). This receptor was obtained from a human donor. It is not recorded whose cells these are; they may come from a transplant donor. Sample: gamma-delta T cells. DNA for the CDR3: TGTGCCTGTGACGCGGCAGGGATGAGGGAAGGCGATAAACTCATCTTT. It codes for CACDAAGMREGDKLIF.